Below, 15 T cell receptor beta chains from the same sample are listed, as sequenced in a study of identical twins (dated by TCRdb to 2016 to 2017). Libraries were constructed by 5' RACE. Data came from an Illumina HiSeq 2000. Using fastp trimming at Q25 and MiXCR clonotype assembly, TCRdb reanalyzed the public sequencing data and kept in-frame beta chains. One record per CDR3 amino acid sequence lists the most common genes and DNA. This sample is represented by hundreds of thousands of distinct CDR3 sequences; over 9% of them were singletons. The top ten clonotypes cover roughly 1.5% of the sample. The same sample was also studied in work on yellow fever vaccine responses in identical twins.

The specimen was PBMCs. The origin of the receptors is a woman younger than 30 in good health.

This clonotype has more than one count but fewer than ten. The rearrangement uses TRBV12-3 or TRBV12-4 and TRBJ2-2, with TRBD2 matching over 9 bases. J gave up 5 bases and V 1 base, and 17 bases lay outside the gene matches. This CDR3 spans 20 amino acids. DNA for the CDR3: TGTGCCAGCAGTTTAGTGGCGGGAGGGCCGAAGTTCTCGCGGACCGGGGAGCTGTTTTTT. This sequence encodes CASSLVAGGPKFSRTGELFF.

This clonotype was observed many times. This chain joins TRBV14 and TRBJ1-2; D not certain. The germline V gene encodes CDR1 SGHDN and CDR2 FVKESK. Trimming cost V 4 bases and J 2 bases, with 5 bases left between them. The CDR3 has 12 amino acids. CDR3 region: CASSPLNYGYTF. The CDR3 DNA is TGTGCCAGCAGCCCCCTCAACTATGGCTACACCTTC.

This clonotype was counted a few times. CDR3 region: CASSLEFAVYEQYF. CDR3 in DNA: TGCGCCAGCAGCTTGGAATTTGCCGTTTACGAGCAGTACTTC. The V and J genes are TRBV5-1 and TRBJ2-7, with D unclear. Trimming left V 0 bases short and J 4 bases short, with 11 bases between. The CDR3 spans 14 residues. The germline V gene encodes CDR1 SGHRS and CDR2 YFSETQ.

This clonotype appeared a few times. This sequence joins TRBV6-2 or TRBV6-3 and TRBJ1-4; D not resolved. The CDR3 contains 14 residues. Germline values: CDR1 MNHEY, CDR2 SVGEGT. V was trimmed by 2 bases and J by 5 bases, leaving 9 bases between them. The CDR3 here is CASSYRYSNEKLFF. DNA for the CDR3: TGTGCCAGCAGTTACCGATATTCAAATGAAAAACTGTTTTTT.

This clonotype was observed a handful of times. The chain uses TRBV11-2 and TRBJ2-1; 9 bases map to TRBD2. The germline V gene has CDR1 SGHAT and CDR2 FQNNGV. V lost 0 bases to trimming and J lost 3 bases; unmatched junction nucleotides: 12. The CDR3 runs 19 residues. The CDR3 protein is CASSLEPPYAGGGYNEQFF. The CDR3 nucleotides are TGTGCCAGCAGCTTAGAACCCCCCTACGCGGGGGGGGGCTACAATGAGCAGTTCTTC.

The rearrangement uses TRBV7-9 and TRBJ1-1, with a weak D call TRBD1 (5 bases). This CDR3 is built from 14 residues. Per the germline V gene, CDR1 is SEHNR and CDR2 is FQNEAQ (reference sequence). Trimming took off 4 bases at V and 4 bases at J, with 13 bases between the two ends. This CDR3 is CASSSTRGATEAFF. The CDR3 nucleotides read TGTGCCAGCAGCTCAACACGGGGCGCCACTGAAGCTTTCTTT.

The chain joins TRBV2 to TRBJ2-1; 8 bases agree with TRBD2. Germline-derived CDR1 and CDR2 are SNHLY and FYNNEI. The CDR3 sequence is 15 residues long. Germline trimming cut 6 bases from V and 9 bases from J; bases unmatched to any gene: 13. The CDR3, as DNA: TGTGCCAGCAGCGCCTCCGGGGGGGCCCGGGGTGAGCAGTTCTTC. Translation: CASSASGGARGEQFF.

The gene calls are TRBV10-2 and TRBJ2-2, with 14 nucleotides matching TRBD2. The CDR3 has 18 amino acids. The V gene's germline CDR1 is WSHSY and CDR2 SAAADI. The V gene end was trimmed by 0 bases and the J gene end by 1 base; junction bases not matched to a gene: 1. CDR3 amino acids: CASSESGLAGVNTGELFF. The CDR3 DNA reads TGCGCCAGCAGTGAGTCGGGACTAGCGGGGGTGAACACCGGGGAGCTGTTTTTT.

This clonotype was recorded many times. V usage is TRBV20-1 and J usage is TRBJ1-2, with D unresolved. CDR1 and CDR2 (germline): DFQATT, SNEGSKA (reference sequence). This CDR3 has 14 amino acids. Trimming left V 4 bases short and J 3 bases short, with 15 bases between. DNA for the CDR3: TGCAGTGCTATTATCCCGACGCTATACTATGGCTACACCTTC. Its protein is CSAIIPTLYYGYTF.

The rearrangement joins TRBV27 to TRBJ2-5; 8 bases line up with TRBD1. The length of the CDR3 is 14 residues. The junction had 10 bases not matched to a gene; V was cut back by 8 bases and J by 5 bases. Germline assignment: CDR1 MNHEY and CDR2 SMNVEV (reference sequence). The CDR3 sequence is CASGSLDRVETQYF. The DNA for the CDR3 is TGTGCCAGCGGATCCCTGGACAGGGTTGAGACCCAGTACTTC.

This clonotype came up a few times. The chain is built from TRBV10-3 and TRBJ2-1, with D tentatively TRBD1 (6 bases). This CDR3 spans 15 amino acids. CDR1 and CDR2 from the germline V gene are ENHRY and SYGVKD. The V and J ends lost 0 bases and 4 bases respectively, with 10 bases between them. For the CDR3, the DNA is TGTGCCATCAGTGAGTCCCTAGGGGGATACAATGAGCAGTTCTTC. This codes for CAISESLGGYNEQFF.

This clonotype was recorded a few times. The V call is TRBV12-3 or TRBV12-4, the J call TRBJ2-1; no definite D call. V gave up 2 bases and J gave up 9 bases, with 17 bases separating them. The CDR3 has 15 amino acids. CDR3 amino acids: CASSLSSSPWVEQFF. CDR3 nucleotides: TGTGCCAGCAGTTTATCCTCAAGCCCATGGGTTGAGCAGTTCTTC.

This clonotype was observed a handful of times. The chain carries TRBV25-1 and TRBJ1-1, with TRBD1 matching 9 bases. The V gene's germline CDR1 is MGHDK and CDR2 SYGVNS. The V and J ends lost 2 bases and 5 bases, in that order; junction bases with no gene match: 3. CDR3 size: 14 residues. The CDR3 here is CASSEGQGRTEAFF. The CDR3 coding sequence is TGTGCCAGCAGTGAAGGACAGGGGAGGACTGAAGCTTTCTTT.

The chain uses TRBV5-6 and TRBJ2-7, with D perhaps matching TRBD1 (5 bases). Between the trimmed V and J ends, which lost 5 bases and 5 bases, there was a span of 20 bases. Germline V gives CDR1 SGHDT, CDR2 YYEEEE. CDR3 length equals 15 residues. CDR3 coding DNA: TGTGCCAGCAGTTGGGGCGGCCTAGTAGTTAACGAGCAGTACTTC. It is translated as CASSWGGLVVNEQYF. Variable domain in full (rest from reference TRBV5-6 and TRBJ2-7): DAGVTQSPTHLIKTRGQQVTLRCSPKSGHDTVSWYQQALGQGPQFIFQYYEEEERQRGNFPDRFSGHQFPNYSSELNVNALLLGDSALYLCASSWGGLVVNEQYFGPGTRLTVT.

Only a few counts were recorded for this clonotype. CDR3 DNA: TGTGCCAGCAGCCCCACGACTAGCGGGAAACCCTACGAGCAGTACTTC. Translated, it gives CASSPTTSGKPYEQYF. This chain links TRBV7-9 with TRBJ2-7, with 11 positions matching TRBD2. The junction had 8 bases not matched to a gene; V was cut back by 5 bases and J by 2 bases. CDR3 length equals 16 residues. Germline V gives CDR1 SEHNR, CDR2 FQNEAQ (reference sequence).